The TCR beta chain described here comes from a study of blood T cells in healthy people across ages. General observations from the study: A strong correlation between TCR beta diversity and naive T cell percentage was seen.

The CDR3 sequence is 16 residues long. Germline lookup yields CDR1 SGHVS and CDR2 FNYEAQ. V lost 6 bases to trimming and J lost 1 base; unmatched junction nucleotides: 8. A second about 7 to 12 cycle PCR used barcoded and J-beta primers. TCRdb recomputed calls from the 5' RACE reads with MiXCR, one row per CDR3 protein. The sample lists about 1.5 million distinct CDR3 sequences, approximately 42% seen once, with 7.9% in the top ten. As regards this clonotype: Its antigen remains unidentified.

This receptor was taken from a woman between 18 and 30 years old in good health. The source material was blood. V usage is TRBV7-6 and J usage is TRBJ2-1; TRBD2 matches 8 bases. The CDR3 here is CASRSTSGTSYNEQFF. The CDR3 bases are TGTGCCAGCAGGTCTACTAGCGGAACGTCCTACAATGAGCAGTTCTTC.